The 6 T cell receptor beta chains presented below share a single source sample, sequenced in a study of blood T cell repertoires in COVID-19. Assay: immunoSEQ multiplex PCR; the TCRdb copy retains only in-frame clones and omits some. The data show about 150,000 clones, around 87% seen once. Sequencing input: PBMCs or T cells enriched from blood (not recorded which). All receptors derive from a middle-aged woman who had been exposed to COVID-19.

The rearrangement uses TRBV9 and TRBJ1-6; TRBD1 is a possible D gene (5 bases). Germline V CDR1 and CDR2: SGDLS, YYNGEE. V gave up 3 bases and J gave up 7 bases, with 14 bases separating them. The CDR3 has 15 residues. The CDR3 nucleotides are TGTGCCAGCAGCGCCGGGGGGTCTCGGAATTCACCCCTCCACTTT. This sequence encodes CASSAGGSRNSPLHF.

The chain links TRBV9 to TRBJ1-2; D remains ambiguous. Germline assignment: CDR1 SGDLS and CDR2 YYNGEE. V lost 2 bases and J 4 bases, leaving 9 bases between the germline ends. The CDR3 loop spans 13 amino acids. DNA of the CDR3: TGTGCCAGCAGCGTCGCCGAGGGCTATGGCTACACCTTC. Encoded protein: CASSVAEGYGYTF. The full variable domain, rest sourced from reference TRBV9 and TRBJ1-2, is DSGVTQTPKHLITATGQRVTLRCSPRSGDLSVYWYQQSLDQGLQFLIQYYNGEERAKGNILERFSAQQFPDLHSELNLSSLELGDSALYFCASSVAEGYGYTFGSGTRLTVV.

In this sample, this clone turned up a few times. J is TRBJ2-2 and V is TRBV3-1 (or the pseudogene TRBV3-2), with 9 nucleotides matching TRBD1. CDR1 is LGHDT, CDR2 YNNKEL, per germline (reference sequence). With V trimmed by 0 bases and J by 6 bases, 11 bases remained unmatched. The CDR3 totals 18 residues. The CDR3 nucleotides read TGTGCCAGCAGCCAAGATCTCCAGGGGACAGGGAGCGCCGGGGAGCTGTTTTTT. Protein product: CASSQDLQGTGSAGELFF.

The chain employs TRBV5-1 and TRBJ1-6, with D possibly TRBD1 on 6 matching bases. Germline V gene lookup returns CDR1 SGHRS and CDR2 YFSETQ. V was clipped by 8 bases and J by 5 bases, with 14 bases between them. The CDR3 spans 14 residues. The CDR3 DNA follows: TGCGCCAGTGGATTTGGACAGAATAATTCACCCCTCCACTTT. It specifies CASGFGQNNSPLHF.

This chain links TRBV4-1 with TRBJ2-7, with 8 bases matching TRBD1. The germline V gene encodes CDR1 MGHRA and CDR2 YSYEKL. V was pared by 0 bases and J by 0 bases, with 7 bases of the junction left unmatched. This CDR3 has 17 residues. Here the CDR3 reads CASSQDPGQADSYEQYF. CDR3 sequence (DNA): TGCGCCAGCAGCCAAGATCCGGGACAGGCCGACTCCTACGAGCAGTACTTC.

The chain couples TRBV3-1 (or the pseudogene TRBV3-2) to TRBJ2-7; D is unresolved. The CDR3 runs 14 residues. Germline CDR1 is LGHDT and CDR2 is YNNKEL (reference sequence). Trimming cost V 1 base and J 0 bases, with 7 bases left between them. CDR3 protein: CASSQGLSSYEQYF. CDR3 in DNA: TGTGCCAGCAGCCAAGGACTGAGCTCCTACGAGCAGTACTTC.